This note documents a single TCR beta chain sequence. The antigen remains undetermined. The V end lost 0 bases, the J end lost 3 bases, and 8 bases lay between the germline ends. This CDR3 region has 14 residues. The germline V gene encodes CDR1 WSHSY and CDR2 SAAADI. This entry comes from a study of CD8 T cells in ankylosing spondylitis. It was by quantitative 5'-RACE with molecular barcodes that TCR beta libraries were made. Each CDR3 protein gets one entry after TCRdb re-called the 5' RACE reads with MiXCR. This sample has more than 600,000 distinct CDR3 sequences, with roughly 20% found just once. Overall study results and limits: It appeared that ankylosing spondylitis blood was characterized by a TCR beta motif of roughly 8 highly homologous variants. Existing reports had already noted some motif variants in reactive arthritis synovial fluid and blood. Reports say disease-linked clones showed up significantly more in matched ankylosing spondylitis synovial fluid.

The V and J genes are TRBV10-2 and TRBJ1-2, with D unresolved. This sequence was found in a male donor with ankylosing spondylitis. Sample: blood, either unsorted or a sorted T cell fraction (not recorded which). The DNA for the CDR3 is TGCGCCAGCAGTGAGTCGATGGGCTACTATGGCTACACCTTC. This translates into CASSESMGYYGYTF.